The TCR beta chain under discussion was sequenced for a study of T cell changes during pregnancy in multiple sclerosis. Here immunoSEQ multiplex PCR was the method, and the copy in TCRdb shows in-frame clones only, minus some. The sample contains some 75,000 clones, roughly 96% of which appear only once. Trimming left V 4 bases short and J 0 bases short, with 13 bases between. The length of the CDR3 is 16 residues. Germline CDR1 reads SGHAT; CDR2 reads FQNNGV. V gene TRBV11-2 combines with J gene TRBJ2-1; D is perhaps TRBD1 (6 bases). The sample was peripheral blood, taken in the second trimester of pregnancy. This TCR was sampled from a female donor with multiple sclerosis, enrolled in a pregnancy study. In nucleotides, the CDR3 is TGTGCCAGCAGCTCGTACAGGGCTAGCTCCTACAATGAGCAGTTCTTC. Protein product: CASSSYRASSYNEQFF. Full variable domain (remainder filled in from reference TRBV11-2 and TRBJ2-1): EAGVAQSPRYKIIEKRQSVAFWCNPISGHATLYWYQQILGQGPKLLIQFQNNGVVDDSQLPKDRFSAERLKGVDSTLKIQPAKLEDSAVYLCASSSYRASSYNEQFFGPGTRLTVL.